The rows below give T cell receptor beta chains drawn from one sample of a study of blood T cell repertoires in COVID-19. TCRdb keeps only in-frame clones here, not all; method: immunoSEQ multiplex PCR. The table lists around 300,000 clones, around 89% of them singletons. Sequenced sample: PBMCs or T cells enriched from blood (not recorded which). The receptors were sampled from a woman aged 18-29 years with acute COVID-19. Each CDR3 is given with its conserved first and last residue. D genes are given only for firm matches. For some rows the clone size is stated as once, few or many, or as a class when expanded; others skip it.

j_call d_call clone_size v_call cdr3_aa cdr3_nt
TRBJ2-7 TRBD1 . TRBV27 CASGTGGTYEQYF TGTGCCAGCGGGACAGGGGGTACCTACGAGCAGTACTTC
TRBJ2-1 TRBD2 . TRBV7-7 CASSLGLAGHYNEQFF TGTGCTAGCAGCTTAGGACTAGCGGGACACTACAATGAGCAGTTCTTC
TRBJ2-1 TRBD2 . TRBV28 CASSLWSRTSGRGNEQFF TGTGCCAGCAGTTTATGGTCCCGGACTAGCGGGAGAGGTAATGAGCAGTTCTTC
TRBJ2-1 TRBD2 . TRBV11-2 CASSLDGTSGRASYNEQFF TGTGCCAGCAGCTTAGATGGGACTAGCGGGAGGGCCTCCTACAATGAGCAGTTCTTC
TRBJ2-1 TRBD2 once TRBV28 CASSLMTGGDNEQFF TGTGCCAGCAGTTTGATGACGGGAGGGGATAATGAGCAGTTCTTC
TRBJ1-6 . . TRBV28 CASRKDTSSYNSPLHF TGTGCCAGCAGGAAGGACACGAGCTCCTATAATTCACCCCTCCACTTT
TRBJ1-5 TRBD1 . TRBV24-1 CATSDPGTGFQPQHF TGTGCCACCAGTGACCCCGGGACAGGGTTTCAGCCCCAGCATTTT
TRBJ2-1 TRBD1 . TRBV11-2 CASRRTGNNEQFF TGTGCCAGCAGACGGACAGGGAACAATGAGCAGTTCTTC
TRBJ2-5 . . TRBV7-9 CASSYRGPSPQETQYF TGTGCCAGCAGCTATCGAGGGCCAAGCCCGCAAGAGACCCAGTACTTC
TRBJ2-7 TRBD2 . TRBV19 CASSLLGTSISEQYF TGTGCCAGTAGCCTGCTTGGGACTAGTATTTCCGAGCAGTACTTC
TRBJ2-2 . . TRBV7-8 CASAQGGTGELFF TGTGCCAGCGCCCAAGGGGGCACCGGGGAGCTGTTTTTT
TRBJ1-3 . . TRBV18 CASSPESVRGNTIYF TGTGCCAGCTCACCGGAGAGCGTGCGGGGGAACACCATATATTTT
TRBJ1-1 TRBD1 . TRBV6-1 CASSEGQGAEAFF TGTGCCAGCAGTGAAGGACAGGGGGCTGAAGCTTTCTTT
TRBJ1-5 TRBD1 . TRBV5-1 CASSSTGGVQPQHF TGCGCCAGCAGCTCGACAGGGGGGGTACAGCCCCAGCATTTT
TRBJ2-1 . . TRBV5-5 CASSLGHSTYNEQFF TGTGCCAGCAGCTTAGGACACTCTACCTACAATGAGCAGTTCTTC
TRBJ2-5 . . TRBV5-1 CASSLGGGRETQYF TGCGCCAGCAGCTTGGGGGGCGGTAGGGAGACCCAGTACTTC
TRBJ2-3 TRBD1 . TRBV18 CASSPLAPPGQGNVGYTDTQYF TGTGCCAGCTCACCACTGGCCCCTCCGGGACAGGGGAATGTGGGCTACACAGATACGCAGTATTTT
TRBJ2-2 TRBD2 . TRBV10-3 CAISESGGRARNTGELFF TGTGCCATCAGTGAGTCCGGCGGGAGGGCTAGGAACACCGGGGAGCTGTTTTTT
TRBJ1-4 TRBD1 . TRBV5-1 CASSSGQNEKLFF TGCGCCAGCAGCTCGGGACAGAATGAAAAACTGTTTTTT
TRBJ2-2 . . TRBV7-9 CANEGGSPYTGELFF TGTGCAAACGAGGGGGGGAGTCCTTACACCGGGGAGCTGTTTTTT
TRBJ2-7 TRBD1 . TRBV29-1 CSVELSGQGYSYEQYF TGCAGCGTTGAACTGTCGGGACAGGGTTATTCGTACGAGCAGTACTTC
TRBJ2-2 . . TRBV30 CAWSVVQGRGELFF TGTGCCTGGAGTGTGGTACAGGGAAGGGGGGAGCTGTTTTTT
TRBJ2-5 TRBD2 once TRBV7-9 CASSRGLAGAQETQYF TGTGCCAGCAGCAGAGGACTAGCGGGAGCTCAAGAGACCCAGTACTTC
TRBJ2-3 . . TRBV2 CASSEIWRVLADTQYF TGTGCCAGCAGTGAAATCTGGCGGGTCCTGGCAGATACGCAGTATTTT
TRBJ2-7 TRBD2 . TRBV27 CASKGLAVRGSSYEQYF TGTGCCAGTAAGGGACTAGCGGTCCGGGGGAGCTCCTACGAGCAGTACTTC
TRBJ2-6 . . TRBV4-1 CASSQEIGGPGANVLTF TGCGCCAGCAGCCAAGAAATCGGGGGGCCTGGGGCCAACGTCCTGACTTTC
TRBJ1-1 . . TRBV28 CASSLTWGGGAEAFF TGTGCCAGCAGTTTAACATGGGGGGGAGGGGCTGAAGCTTTCTTT
TRBJ2-3 TRBD1 . TRBV5-1 CASSHLRGTGPTDTQYF TGCGCCAGCAGCCACCTTCGTGGGACAGGGCCCACAGATACGCAGTATTTT
TRBJ2-1 . . TRBV30 CAWSGGLYNEQFF TGTGCCTGGAGTGGCGGACTGTACAATGAGCAGTTCTTC
TRBJ2-5 . . TRBV18 CASSPGQQETQYF TGTGCCAGCTCACCTGGACAGCAAGAGACCCAGTACTTC
TRBJ2-1 TRBD2 . TRBV24-1 CATSDLSSGSEQFF TGTGCCACCAGTGATTTGTCTAGCGGGAGTGAGCAGTTCTTC
TRBJ1-6 TRBD1 . TRBV19 CASRPGQGANSPLHF TGTGCCAGCCGACCGGGACAGGGGGCTAATTCACCCCTCCACTTT
TRBJ2-2 TRBD2 . TRBV5-6 CASSPRGLAGLTGELFF TGTGCCAGCAGCCCCCGGGGACTAGCGGGACTCACCGGGGAGCTGTTTTTT
TRBJ2-7 TRBD2 . TRBV4-3 CASSHSRTSGSIDEQYF TGCGCCAGCAGCCATTCCCGGACTAGCGGGAGTATCGACGAGCAGTACTTC
TRBJ1-5 . . TRBV2 CASSVDLVNQPQHF TGTGCCAGCAGTGTGGACTTAGTTAATCAGCCCCAGCATTTT
TRBJ2-7 TRBD1 . TRBV10-1 CASSFQSGTGVREQYF TGCGCCAGCAGCTTTCAATCCGGGACAGGGGTCCGCGAGCAGTACTTC
TRBJ2-7 . . TRBV11-2 CASSSGTYNPYEQYF TGTGCCAGCAGCTCGGGGACTTACAACCCCTACGAGCAGTACTTC
TRBJ1-6 . once TRBV6-5 CASSYGSRGSPLHF TGTGCCAGCAGTTACGGGAGCAGAGGATCACCCCTCCACTTT
TRBJ2-3 TRBD2 . TRBV27 CASSPTLGLAHTDTQYF TGTGCCAGCAGTCCAACCCTGGGACTAGCGCACACAGATACGCAGTATTTT
TRBJ1-4 . few TRBV9 CASSPGRGRLEKLFF TGTGCCAGCAGCCCAGGCAGGGGCCGTCTGGAAAAACTGTTTTTT
TRBJ2-7 . . TRBV11-2 CASSRRDPYEQYF TGTGCCAGCAGCCGGCGGGACCCCTACGAGCAGTACTTC
TRBJ2-7 . . TRBV6-5 CASSYLPVQYEQYF TGTGCCAGCAGTTATTTACCAGTCCAATACGAGCAGTACTTC
TRBJ2-4 TRBD1 once TRBV19 CASKGTGNNIQYF TGTGCCAGTAAGGGGACAGGGAATAACATTCAGTACTTC
TRBJ2-7 TRBD2 once TRBV28 CASSASGKSYF TGTGCCAGCAGTGCTAGCGGGAAGTCGTACTTC
TRBJ2-3 TRBD2 . TRBV25-1 CASSAYTSGSTDTQYF TGTGCCAGCAGTGCCTATACTAGCGGGAGCACAGATACGCAGTATTTT
TRBJ1-2 . . TRBV30 CAWSVSAGGYTF TGTGCCTGGAGTGTTTCGGCAGGGGGCTACACCTTC
TRBJ2-7 TRBD1 . TRBV7-8 CASGPGQISYEQYF TGTGCCAGCGGACCGGGACAGATATCCTACGAGCAGTACTTC
TRBJ1-2 TRBD1 . TRBV18 CASSPNSGTGGNYGYTF TGTGCCAGCTCACCAAATAGCGGGACAGGGGGGAACTATGGCTACACCTTC
TRBJ2-7 . . TRBV21-1 CASSHLTSWRYYEQYF TGTGCCAGCAGCCATCTAACTAGTTGGCGTTACTACGAGCAGTACTTC
TRBJ1-2 . . TRBV7-2 CASSPGGRQYYGYTF TGTGCCAGCAGCCCGGGCGGGAGGCAGTACTATGGCTACACCTTC
TRBJ2-1 TRBD2 . TRBV12-3/TRBV12-4 CASSLASGSEQFF TGTGCCAGCAGTTTAGCTAGCGGGAGTGAGCAGTTCTTC
TRBJ1-1 . . TRBV4-1 CASSRGEGPNTEAFF TGCGCCAGCAGCCGCGGGGAGGGGCCTAACACTGAAGCTTTCTTT
TRBJ1-2 . . TRBV7-9 CASSLMTEGYTF TGTGCCAGCAGCTTAATGACAGAGGGCTACACCTTC
TRBJ2-3 TRBD2 . TRBV14 CASRLAGGMTDTQYF TGTGCCAGCAGACTAGCGGGAGGGATGACAGATACGCAGTATTTT
TRBJ2-7 TRBD1 once TRBV19 CATADRARDEQYF TGTGCCACCGCGGACAGGGCGAGGGACGAGCAGTACTTC
TRBJ2-1 TRBD1 . TRBV5-1 CASSATGGSYNEQFF TGCGCCAGCAGCGCGACAGGGGGCTCTTACAATGAGCAGTTCTTC
TRBJ2-7 TRBD2 . TRBV5-1 CASSVPSSGLYEQYF TGCGCCAGCAGCGTCCCCTCTAGCGGACTTTACGAGCAGTACTTC
TRBJ2-5 TRBD2 . TRBV5-1 CASSLRTSGETQYF TGCGCCAGCAGCTTGAGGACTAGCGGGGAGACCCAGTACTTC
TRBJ2-3 TRBD2 . TRBV4-1 CASSQEGLRHDTQYF TGCGCCAGCAGCCAAGAGGGACTACGGCACGATACGCAGTATTTT
TRBJ2-3 TRBD2 . TRBV27 CASSFPSGSSDTQYF TGTGCCAGCAGTTTCCCTAGCGGGAGCTCAGATACGCAGTATTTT